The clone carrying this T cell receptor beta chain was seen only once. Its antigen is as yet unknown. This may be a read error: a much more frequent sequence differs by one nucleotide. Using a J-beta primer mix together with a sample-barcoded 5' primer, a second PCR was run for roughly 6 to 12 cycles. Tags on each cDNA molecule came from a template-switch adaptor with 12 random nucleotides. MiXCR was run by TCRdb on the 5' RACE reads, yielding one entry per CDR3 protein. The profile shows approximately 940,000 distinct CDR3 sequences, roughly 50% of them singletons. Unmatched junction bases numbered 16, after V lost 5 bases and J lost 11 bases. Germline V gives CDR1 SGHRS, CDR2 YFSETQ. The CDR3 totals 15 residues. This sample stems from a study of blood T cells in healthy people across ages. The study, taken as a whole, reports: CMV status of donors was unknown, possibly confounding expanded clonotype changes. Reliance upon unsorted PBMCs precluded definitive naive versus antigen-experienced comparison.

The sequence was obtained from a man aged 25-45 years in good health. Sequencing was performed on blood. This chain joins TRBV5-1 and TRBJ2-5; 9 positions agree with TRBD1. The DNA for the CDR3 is TGCGCCAGCAGTTCAACGGGACAGGGATACAATGAGCAGTACTTC. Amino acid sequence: CASSSTGQGYNEQYF. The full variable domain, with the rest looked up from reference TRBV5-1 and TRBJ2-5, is KAGVTQTPRYLIKTRGQQVTLSCSPISGHRSVSWYQQTPGQGLQFLFEYFSETQRNKGNFPGRFSGRQFSNSRSEMNVSTLELGDSALYLCASSSTGQGYNEQYFGPGTRLLVL.